One TCR beta chain is described in this entry. No antigen is known for it. Libraries were prepared by immunoSEQ multiplex PCR; TCRdb keeps only in-frame clonotypes and omits some of them. The top ten hold 0.5% of the sample, which has some 93,000 clones, 90% to 95% seen once. This entry comes from a study of graft-versus-host responses after intestinal transplantation. About the study: Following induction with anti-thymocyte globulin, all recipients were given tacrolimus and steroids for approximately 3 years.

The V gene end was trimmed by 3 bases and the J gene end by 5 bases; junction bases not matched to a gene: 9. Germline CDR1 and CDR2: LNHDA and SQIVND (reference sequence). The CDR3 has 15 amino acids. Study-wide points: Investigators detected GvH clones in recipient marrow, with some emerging earlier in ileum or blood. Circulating GvH clone levels at their peak were associated with HvG declines (early post-transplant). Allograft clonal ratios (graft-versus-host to host-versus-graft) were high in patients who had graft-donor T cell macrochimerism.

The material sequenced was unstimulated CD8+ T cells sorted from spleen or lymph node cells, taken before intestinal transplant. The receptor's source is a human donor who received an intestinal transplant. The chain recombines TRBV19 with TRBJ2-5; 7 nucleotides match TRBD2. The CDR3 nucleotides are TGTGCCAGTAGTATTTCGGGAGGCGTTAGGGAGACCCAGTACTTC. Its protein product is CASSISGGVRETQYF.